The entry below describes one T cell receptor (beta chain). CD45RO/CCR7/CD25/CD127/CD95/CD27 staining was used to isolate CD4+ naive, central memory, regulatory and stem cell-like memory cells by sorting. These data originate in a study of beta chain features in type 1 diabetes. About the study: Patients did not differ from healthy donors in age, gender or cell yield.

The isolated RNA, all of it, was reverse transcribed, so expressed TCRB transcripts were what got sequenced. Method: immunoSEQ multiplex PCR; TCRdb's copy keeps in-frame clones and lacks some. The table includes under 90,000 clones, roughly 30% detected once. The V segment lost 0 bases and the J segment 1 base; nucleotides outside the gene matches: 7. The germline CDR1 and CDR2 sequences are MGHRA and YSYEKL. This CDR3 is built from 18 residues. The TCR was taken from a young woman in good health. The source material was stem cell memory CD4+ T cells from blood. The gene calls are TRBV4-1 and TRBJ2-1; 9 bases match TRBD2. The CDR3 sequence is CASSQDFSGRSSYNEQFF. The CDR3 nucleotides are TGCGCCAGCAGCCAAGATTTTAGCGGGAGATCTTCCTACAATGAGCAGTTCTTC.